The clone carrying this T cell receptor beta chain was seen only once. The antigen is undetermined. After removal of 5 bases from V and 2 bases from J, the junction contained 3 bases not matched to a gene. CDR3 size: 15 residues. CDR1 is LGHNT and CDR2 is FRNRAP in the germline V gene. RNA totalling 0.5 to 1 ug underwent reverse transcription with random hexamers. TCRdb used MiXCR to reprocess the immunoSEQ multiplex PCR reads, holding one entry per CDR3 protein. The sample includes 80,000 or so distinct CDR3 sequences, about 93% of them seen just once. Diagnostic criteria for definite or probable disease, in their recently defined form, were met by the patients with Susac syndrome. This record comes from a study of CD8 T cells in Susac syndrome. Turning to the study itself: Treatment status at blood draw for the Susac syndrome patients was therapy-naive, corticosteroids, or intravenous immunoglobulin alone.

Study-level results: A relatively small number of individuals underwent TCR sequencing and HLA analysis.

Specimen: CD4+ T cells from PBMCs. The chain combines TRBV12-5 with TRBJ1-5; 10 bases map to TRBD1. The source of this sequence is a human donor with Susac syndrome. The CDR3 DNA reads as TGTGCTAGTGGTCCCGGGACAGGGGGCAATCAGCCCCAGCATTTT. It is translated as CASGPGTGGNQPQHF.